This paragraph covers one T cell receptor (beta chain) sequence. The antigen is undetermined. These data come from a study of blood T cells in healthy people across ages. This CDR3 has 15 residues. V lost 1 base, J lost 4 bases, and 6 bases stayed unmatched. CDR1 and CDR2 (germline): DFQATT, SNEGSKA (reference sequence). Donors were healthy Caucasian individuals from Russia aged roughly 6 to 95. It was with a sample-barcoded 5' primer and a J-beta primer mix that a second PCR of roughly 6 to 11 cycles was run. Per sample, CDR3-containing paired-end reads numbered at least 2.5 million. One entry per CDR3 protein results from TCRdb running MiXCR on the 5' RACE reads. The sample lists 1,500,000 or so distinct CDR3 sequences, less than 45% seen once, with just over 4% in the top ten. Study-level findings and limits: Using unsorted PBMCs precluded a conclusive naive versus antigen-experienced comparison. Across the age range, TCR beta diversity per million T cells fell in a roughly linear way.

The specimen sequenced was blood. The clonotype comes from a woman between 18 and 29 years old in good health. The chain employs TRBV20-1 and TRBJ2-1, with TRBD2 matching over 8 bases. The DNA of the CDR3 is TGCAGTGCTAGAGCGGAGCGGGAGCTTTACAATGAGCAGTTCTTC. It codes for CSARAERELYNEQFF.